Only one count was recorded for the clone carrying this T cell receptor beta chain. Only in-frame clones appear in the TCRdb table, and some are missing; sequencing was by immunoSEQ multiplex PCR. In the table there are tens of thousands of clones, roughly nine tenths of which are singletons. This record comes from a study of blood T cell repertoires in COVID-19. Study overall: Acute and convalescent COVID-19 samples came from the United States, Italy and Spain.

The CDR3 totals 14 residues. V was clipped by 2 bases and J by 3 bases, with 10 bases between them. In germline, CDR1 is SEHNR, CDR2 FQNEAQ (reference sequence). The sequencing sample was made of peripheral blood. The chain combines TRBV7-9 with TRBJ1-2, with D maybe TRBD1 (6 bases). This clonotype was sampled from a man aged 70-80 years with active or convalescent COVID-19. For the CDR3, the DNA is TGTGCCAGCAGCTTATTAGGGGGGGACTATGGCTACACCTTC. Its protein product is CASSLLGGDYGYTF.